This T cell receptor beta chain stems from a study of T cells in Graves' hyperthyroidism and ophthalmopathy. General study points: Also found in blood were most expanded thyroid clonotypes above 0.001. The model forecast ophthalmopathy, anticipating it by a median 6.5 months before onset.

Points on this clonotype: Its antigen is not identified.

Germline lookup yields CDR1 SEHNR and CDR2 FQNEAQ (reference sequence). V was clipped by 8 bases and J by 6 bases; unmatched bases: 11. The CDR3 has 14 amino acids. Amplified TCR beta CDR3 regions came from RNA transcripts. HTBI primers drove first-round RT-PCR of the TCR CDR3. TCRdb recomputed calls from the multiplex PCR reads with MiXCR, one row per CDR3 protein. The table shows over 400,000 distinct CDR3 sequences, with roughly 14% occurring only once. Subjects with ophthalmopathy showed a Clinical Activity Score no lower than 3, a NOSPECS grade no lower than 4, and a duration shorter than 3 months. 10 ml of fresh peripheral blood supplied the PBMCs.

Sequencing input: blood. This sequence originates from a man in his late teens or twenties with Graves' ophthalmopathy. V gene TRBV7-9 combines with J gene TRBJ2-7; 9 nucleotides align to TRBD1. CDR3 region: CASRAGTGILEQYF. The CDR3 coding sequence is TGTGCCAGCCGCGCCGGGACAGGGATTCTCGAGCAGTACTTC.